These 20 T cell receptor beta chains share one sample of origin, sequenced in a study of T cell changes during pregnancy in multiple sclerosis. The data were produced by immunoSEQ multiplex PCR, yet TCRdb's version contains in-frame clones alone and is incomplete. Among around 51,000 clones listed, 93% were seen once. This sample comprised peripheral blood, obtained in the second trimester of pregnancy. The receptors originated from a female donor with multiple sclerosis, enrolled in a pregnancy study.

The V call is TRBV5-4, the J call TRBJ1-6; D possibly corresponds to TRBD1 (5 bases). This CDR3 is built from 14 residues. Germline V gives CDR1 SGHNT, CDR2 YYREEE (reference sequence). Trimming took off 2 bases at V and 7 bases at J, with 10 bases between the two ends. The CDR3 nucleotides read TGTGCCAGCAGCTTTGGGGGAGGCAATTCACCCCTCCACTTT. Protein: CASSFGGGNSPLHF.

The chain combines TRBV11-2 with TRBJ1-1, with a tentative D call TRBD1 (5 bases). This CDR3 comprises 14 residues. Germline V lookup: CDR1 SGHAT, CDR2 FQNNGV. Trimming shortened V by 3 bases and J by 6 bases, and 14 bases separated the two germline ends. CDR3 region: CASSFYRGGSEAFF. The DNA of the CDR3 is TGTGCCAGCAGCTTCTACCGGGGGGGATCTGAAGCTTTCTTT.

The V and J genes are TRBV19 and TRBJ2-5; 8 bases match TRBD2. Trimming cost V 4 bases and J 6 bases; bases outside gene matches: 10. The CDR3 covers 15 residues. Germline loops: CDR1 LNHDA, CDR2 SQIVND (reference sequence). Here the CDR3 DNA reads TGTGCCAGTAGTACGTATAGCGGGACGAGCCAGACCCAGTACTTC. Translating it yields CASSTYSGTSQTQYF.

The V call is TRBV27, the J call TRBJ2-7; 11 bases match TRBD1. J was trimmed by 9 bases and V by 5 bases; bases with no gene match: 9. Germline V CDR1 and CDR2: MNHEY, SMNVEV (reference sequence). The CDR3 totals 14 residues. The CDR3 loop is CASSARTGGFLQYF. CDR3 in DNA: TGTGCCAGCAGTGCCAGGACAGGGGGCTTCTTGCAGTACTTC.

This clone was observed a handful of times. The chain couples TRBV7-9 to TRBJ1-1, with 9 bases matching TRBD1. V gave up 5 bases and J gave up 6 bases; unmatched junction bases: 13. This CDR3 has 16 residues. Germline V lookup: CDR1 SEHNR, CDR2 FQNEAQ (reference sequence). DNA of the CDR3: TGTGCCAGCAGCCAATTCCGGGACAGGGCTTTAGCTGAAGCTTTCTTT. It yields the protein CASSQFRDRALAEAFF.

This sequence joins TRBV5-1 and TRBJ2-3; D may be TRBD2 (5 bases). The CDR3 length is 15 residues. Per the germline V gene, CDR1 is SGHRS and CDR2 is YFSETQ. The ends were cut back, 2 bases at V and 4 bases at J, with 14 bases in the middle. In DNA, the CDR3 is TGCGCCAGCAGCTTCGTGGGAGTTCCTCCAGATACGCAGTATTTT. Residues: CASSFVGVPPDTQYF.

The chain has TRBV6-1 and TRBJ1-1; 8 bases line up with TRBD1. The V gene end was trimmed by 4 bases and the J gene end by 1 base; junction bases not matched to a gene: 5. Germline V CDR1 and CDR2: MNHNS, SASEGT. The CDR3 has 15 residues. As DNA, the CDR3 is TGTGCCAGCAGTGCCTCCGGGACAGGGAACACTGAAGCTTTCTTT. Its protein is CASSASGTGNTEAFF.

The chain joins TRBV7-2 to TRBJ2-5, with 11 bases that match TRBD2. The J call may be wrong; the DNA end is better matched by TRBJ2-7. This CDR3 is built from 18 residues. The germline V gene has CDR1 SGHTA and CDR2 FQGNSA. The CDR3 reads CASSLRASGRRSSYEQYF. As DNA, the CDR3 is TGTGCCAGCAGCCTAAGGGCTAGCGGGAGGCGCAGCTCCTACGAGCAGTACTTC.

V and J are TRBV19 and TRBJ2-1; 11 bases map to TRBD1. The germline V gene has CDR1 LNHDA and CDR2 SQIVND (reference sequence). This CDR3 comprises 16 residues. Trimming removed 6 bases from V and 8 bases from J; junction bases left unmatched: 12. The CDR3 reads CASRDPGQGDWDEQFF. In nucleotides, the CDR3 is TGTGCCAGTAGAGATCCGGGACAGGGGGATTGGGATGAGCAGTTCTTC.

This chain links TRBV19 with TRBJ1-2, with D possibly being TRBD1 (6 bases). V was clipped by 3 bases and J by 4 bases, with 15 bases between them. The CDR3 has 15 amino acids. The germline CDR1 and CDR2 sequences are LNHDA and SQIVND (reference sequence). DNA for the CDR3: TGTGCCAGTAGTATCTTGACAGGCGGTCTCTATGGCTACACCTTC. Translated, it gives CASSILTGGLYGYTF.

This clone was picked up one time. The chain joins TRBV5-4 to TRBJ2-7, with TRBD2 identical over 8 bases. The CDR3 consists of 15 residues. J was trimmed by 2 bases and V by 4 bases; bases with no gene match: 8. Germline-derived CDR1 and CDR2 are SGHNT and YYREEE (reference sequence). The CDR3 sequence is CASSLGAGGTYEQYF. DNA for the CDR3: TGTGCCAGCAGCCTAGGGGCGGGGGGAACCTACGAGCAGTACTTC.

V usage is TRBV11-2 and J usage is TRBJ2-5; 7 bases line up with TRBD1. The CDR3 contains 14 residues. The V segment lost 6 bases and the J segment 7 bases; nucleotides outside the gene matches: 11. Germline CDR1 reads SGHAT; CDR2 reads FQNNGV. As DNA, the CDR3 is TGTGCCAGCAGTCCGGAGACAGGGTTGGTGACCCAGTACTTC. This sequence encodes CASSPETGLVTQYF. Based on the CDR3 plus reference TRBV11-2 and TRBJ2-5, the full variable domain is EAGVAQSPRYKIIEKRQSVAFWCNPISGHATLYWYQQILGQGPKLLIQFQNNGVVDDSQLPKDRFSAERLKGVDSTLKIQPAKLEDSAVYLCASSPETGLVTQYFGPGTRLLVL.

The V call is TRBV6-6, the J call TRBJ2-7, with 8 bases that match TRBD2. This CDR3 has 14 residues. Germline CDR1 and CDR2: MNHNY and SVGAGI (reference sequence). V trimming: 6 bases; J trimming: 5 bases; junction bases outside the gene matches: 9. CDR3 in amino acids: CASRNPTSVHEQYF. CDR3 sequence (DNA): TGTGCCAGCAGAAACCCGACTAGCGTCCACGAGCAGTACTTC.

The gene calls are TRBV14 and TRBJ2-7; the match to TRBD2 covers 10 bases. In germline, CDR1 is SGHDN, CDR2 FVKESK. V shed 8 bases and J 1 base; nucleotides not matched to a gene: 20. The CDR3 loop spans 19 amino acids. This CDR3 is CASSRGGTLAGLASYEQYF. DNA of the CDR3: TGTGCCAGCTCGAGAGGGGGGACACTAGCGGGATTAGCATCCTACGAGCAGTACTTC.

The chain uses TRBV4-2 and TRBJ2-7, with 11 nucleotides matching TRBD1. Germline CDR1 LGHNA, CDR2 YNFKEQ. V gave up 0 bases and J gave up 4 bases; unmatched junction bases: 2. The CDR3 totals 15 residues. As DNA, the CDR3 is TGTGCCAGCAGCCAAGATTGGGACAGGGGGTACGAGCAGTACTTC. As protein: CASSQDWDRGYEQYF.

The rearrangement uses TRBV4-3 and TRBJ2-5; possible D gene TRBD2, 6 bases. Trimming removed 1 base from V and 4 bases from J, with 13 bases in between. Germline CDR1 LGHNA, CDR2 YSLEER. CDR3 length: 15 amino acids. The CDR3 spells CASSQGDWGSETQYF. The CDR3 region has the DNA TGCGCCAGCAGCCAAGGGGACTGGGGTTCAGAGACCCAGTACTTC.

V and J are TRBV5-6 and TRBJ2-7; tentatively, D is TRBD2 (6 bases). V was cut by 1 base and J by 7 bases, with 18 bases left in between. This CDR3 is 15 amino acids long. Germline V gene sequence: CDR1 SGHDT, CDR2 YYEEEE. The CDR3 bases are TGTGCCAGCAGCTTGATTGGCGGGGCGGACGGGGAGCAGTACTTC. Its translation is CASSLIGGADGEQYF.

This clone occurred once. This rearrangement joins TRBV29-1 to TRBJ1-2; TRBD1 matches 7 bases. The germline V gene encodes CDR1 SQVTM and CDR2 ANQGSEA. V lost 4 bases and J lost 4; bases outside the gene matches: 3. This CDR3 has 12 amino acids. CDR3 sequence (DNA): TGCAGCGTTGGCGGGACAGTCTATGGCTACACCTTC. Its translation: CSVGGTVYGYTF.

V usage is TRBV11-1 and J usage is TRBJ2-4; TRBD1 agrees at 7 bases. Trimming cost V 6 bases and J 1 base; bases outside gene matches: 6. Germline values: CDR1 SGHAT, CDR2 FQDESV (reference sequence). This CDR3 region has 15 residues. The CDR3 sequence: CASSPPDRAKNIQYF. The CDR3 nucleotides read TGTGCCAGCAGTCCCCCGGACAGGGCCAAAAACATTCAGTACTTC.

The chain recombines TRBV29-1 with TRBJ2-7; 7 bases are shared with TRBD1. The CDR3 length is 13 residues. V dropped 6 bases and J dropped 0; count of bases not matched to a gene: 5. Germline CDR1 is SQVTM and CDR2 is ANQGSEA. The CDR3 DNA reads TGCAGCGTGATGACAGGGACCTCCTACGAGCAGTACTTC. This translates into CSVMTGTSYEQYF.